This is a list of T cell receptor beta chains from one sample in a study of cytomegalovirus exposure and HLA in healthy donors. Assay: immunoSEQ multiplex PCR; the TCRdb copy retains only in-frame clones and omits some. The sample holds roughly 150,000 clones, roughly 84% seen once. Sequenced input: PBMCs. These receptors all come from a boy aged 2 to 10 in good health and CMV-seronegative. Each CDR3 is given with its conserved first and last residue. The order of the fields is clone size, D gene, CDR3 length, V gene, J gene, CDR3 DNA, CDR3 protein. A D gene is named only where the DNA matches it firmly. Only part of the rows carry a size: once, few, many, or a class if the clone is expanded.

>.|TRBD1|15|TRBV5-1|TRBJ2-7
TGCGCCAGCAGCTTGGAGGGACAGGGAAGGGCCGAGCAGTACTTC
CASSLEGQGRAEQYF
>.|TRBD1|13|TRBV6-4|TRBJ1-2
TGTGCCAGCAGTGATACAGGGGGCTATGGCTACACCTTC
CASSDTGGYGYTF
>once|.|14|TRBV7-2|TRBJ1-3
TGTGCCAGCAGCCCTAGAGCGTCTGGAAACACCATATATTTT
CASSPRASGNTIYF
>once|.|17|TRBV9|TRBJ2-4
TGTGCCAGCAGCGTAGTGGCTGGCGAGCAGGATAAAAACATTCAGTACTTC
CASSVVAGEQDKNIQYF
>.|TRBD1|16|TRBV11-2|TRBJ1-1
TGTGCCAGCAGCTTATGGACAGGGGGCTTGAACACTGAAGCTTTCTTT
CASSLWTGGLNTEAFF
>few|.|13|TRBV28|TRBJ2-5
TGTGCCAGCAGTTTAAGCCGGGGAGAGACCCAGTACTTC
CASSLSRGETQYF
>.|.|13|TRBV14|TRBJ1-2
TGTGCCAGCAGCCAAATCAGGGTTGGGGGCTACACCTTC
CASSQIRVGGYTF
>.|TRBD1|16|TRBV15|TRBJ1-2
TGTGCCACCAGCGTCCCCCCGGGACAGGGGGCTTATGGCTACACCTTC
CATSVPPGQGAYGYTF
>.|.|14|TRBV9|TRBJ2-3
TGTGCCAGCAGCGCCACAGGGAGCACAGATACGCAGTATTTT
CASSATGSTDTQYF
>few|.|15|TRBV6-5|TRBJ2-7
TGTGCCAGCAGTTACGGTCGAAGACACCCCTACGAGCAGTACTTC
CASSYGRRHPYEQYF
>.|.|17|TRBV4-3|TRBJ1-3
TGCGCCAGCAGCCAAGATAATTGGGGAGACTCTGGAAACACCATATATTTT
CASSQDNWGDSGNTIYF
>.|TRBD1|15|TRBV15|TRBJ2-7
TGTGCCACCATTCTCCGGGGACAGGGGGTCGAGGAGCAGTACTTC
CATILRGQGVEEQYF
>.|TRBD1|15|TRBV7-9|TRBJ1-2
TGTGCCAGCAGCTTAGAATCACAGGGGATTGATGGCTACACCTTC
CASSLESQGIDGYTF
>.|.|16|TRBV5-1|TRBJ2-7
TGCGCCAGCAGCTTGGGACAGGTGGGGGTCAGCATCGAGCAGTACTTC
CASSLGQVGVSIEQYF
>.|TRBD1|14|TRBV2|TRBJ2-7
TGTGCCAGCAGTAAGGACAGGGGCTCCTACGAGCAGTACTTC
CASSKDRGSYEQYF
>.|.|16|TRBV10-3|TRBJ2-1
TGTGCCATCAGTGAGAGAGGAACCAGCTCCTACAATGAGCAGTTCTTC
CAISERGTSSYNEQFF
>.|TRBD1|15|TRBV6-4|TRBJ1-6
TGTGCCAGCAGTTCCGAGACAGGGGGAAATTCACCCCTCCACTTT
CASSSETGGNSPLHF
>.|.|15|TRBV7-2|TRBJ2-7
TGTGCCAGCAGCTTAGGAGGCAGTCGTTCCTACGAGCAGTACTTC
CASSLGGSRSYEQYF
>.|.|12|TRBV7-8|TRBJ2-7
TGTGCCAGCAGCTTTACGGGGAACGAGCAGTACTTC
CASSFTGNEQYF
>.|TRBD1|16|TRBV19|TRBJ2-2
TGTGCCAGTAGTATACCCCAGGGGGCGAACACCGGGGAGCTGTTTTTT
CASSIPQGANTGELFF
>.|TRBD2|15|TRBV25-1|TRBJ2-3
TGTGCCAGCAGTGAAGGCGGGGGGGCAGCAGATACGCAGTATTTT
CASSEGGGAADTQYF
>once|TRBD2|20|TRBV14|TRBJ2-7
TGTGCCAGCAGCCAAGTGGATTTGTGGACTAGCGGGAGTAAGAACCACGAGCAGTACTTC
CASSQVDLWTSGSKNHEQYF
>.|.|13|TRBV2|TRBJ2-1
TGTGCCAGCAAGGACGGGGTTGAAAATGAGCAGTTCTTC
CASKDGVENEQFF
>.|.|13|TRBV9|TRBJ2-5
TGTGCCAGCAGCGTTACGACGAGTGGGCCCCAGTACTTC
CASSVTTSGPQYF
>.|.|14|TRBV5-1|TRBJ1-1
TGCGCCAGCAAAAGATCGCGGCGTATAACTGAAGCTTTCTTT
CASKRSRRITEAFF
>once|TRBD1|16|TRBV27|TRBJ2-4
TGTGCCAGCAGTGAGAGGACAGGGAATGGCAAAAACATTCAGTACTTC
CASSERTGNGKNIQYF
>few|TRBD1|14|TRBV19|TRBJ2-5
TGTGCCAGTAGGACAAGGACAGGGAAGGAGACCCAGTACTTC
CASRTRTGKETQYF
>few|TRBD1|14|TRBV28|TRBJ1-4
TGTGCCAGCAGACAGGGGGACCCCTATGAAAAACTGTTTTTT
CASRQGDPYEKLFF
>.|TRBD1|15|TRBV7-6|TRBJ2-1
TGTGCCAGCAGCCATCGTGGACAGGCTTTAGGTGAGCAGTTCTTC
CASSHRGQALGEQFF
>once|.|13|TRBV5-8|TRBJ2-5
TGTGCCAGCAGCTTGTACGGGTTAGAGACCCAGTACTTC
CASSLYGLETQYF
>.|.|16|TRBV5-5|TRBJ2-5
TGTGCCAGCAGCCCTCTCCTCGCGGGGGCATTAGAGACCCAGTACTTC
CASSPLLAGALETQYF
>.|.|19|TRBV7-9|TRBJ2-1
TGTTCCAGCAGCTTTTATTTGGGGAAAAACAGGGCTAAGATAAATGAGCAGTTCTTC
CSSSFYLGKNRAKINEQFF
>few|TRBD1|14|TRBV2|TRBJ1-5
TGTGCCAGCAGTGAGGGACAGGGCAATCAGCCCCAGCATTTT
CASSEGQGNQPQHF
>.|.|14|TRBV19|TRBJ2-1
TGTGCCAGTAGTATTGGGCTACAAAACAATGAGCAGTTCTTC
CASSIGLQNNEQFF
>once|TRBD1|15|TRBV2|TRBJ2-1
TGTCGAACTACCGATGGGACAGGCGTATACAATGAGCAGTTCTTC
CRTTDGTGVYNEQFF
>.|TRBD1|11|TRBV12-5|TRBJ1-2
TGTGCTAGTGGGACAGGGGACGGCTACACCTTC
CASGTGDGYTF
>.|.|12|TRBV5-6|TRBJ2-7
TGTGCCAGCAGCTTGGCTCTCTACGAGCAGTACTTC
CASSLALYEQYF
>few|.|14|TRBV4-1|TRBJ1-3
TGCGCCAGCGGCGGGATCTTAGCTGGAAACACCATATATTTT
CASGGILAGNTIYF
>.|.|13|TRBV4-2|TRBJ2-7
TGTGCCAGCAGCCTTGACTCTAGCCGCGAGCAGTACTTC
CASSLDSSREQYF
>.|.|14|TRBV7-2|TRBJ2-1
TGTGCCAGCAGCTTAAGGAATGGGCCGAATGAGCAGTTCTTC
CASSLRNGPNEQFF
>once|.|14|TRBV7-3|TRBJ2-7
TGTGCCAGCAGCTCCGTGATGGACAAATACGAGCAGTACTTC
CASSSVMDKYEQYF
>.|.|15|TRBV28|TRBJ1-5
TGTGCCAGCAGTCGTTCGGGGGGCGGTTATCAGCCCCAGCATTTT
CASSRSGGGYQPQHF
>few|TRBD2|16|TRBV7-2|TRBJ2-1
TGTGCCAGCAGCGTAGATAGCGGGGGCCGATACAATGAGCAGTTCTTC
CASSVDSGGRYNEQFF
>.|TRBD1|15|TRBV11-2|TRBJ2-2
TGTGCCAGCAGCCCGGGGACAGTGAACACCGGGGAGCTGTTTTTT
CASSPGTVNTGELFF
>.|.|14|TRBV7-3|TRBJ2-1
TGTGCCAGCAGCCTAGAAACAGGGTACAATGAGCAGTTCTTC
CASSLETGYNEQFF
>once|.|13|TRBV5-6|TRBJ1-4
TGTGCCAGCAGCTACAACAGAAATGAAAAACTGTTTTTT
CASSYNRNEKLFF
>.|.|11|TRBV30|TRBJ2-1
TGTGCCTGGCAATCCTACAATGAGCAGTTCTTC
CAWQSYNEQFF